This T cell receptor (beta chain) comes out of a study of T cell responses to AZD1222 COVID-19 vaccine. Regarding the study as a whole: Of the AZD1222 recipients, only 5 to 7 were seropositive at baseline.

The table came from immunoSEQ multiplex PCR; TCRdb's copy has only in-frame clones and leaves some out. The top ten hold about 1.6% of the sample, which has 150,000 to 200,000 clones, 90% seen once. Notes on this clone: Its target is unknown.

The CDR3 has 12 residues. Germline CDR1 is SNHLY and CDR2 is FYNNEI. V was clipped by 5 bases and J by 6 bases, with 10 bases between them. The sample was peripheral blood, taken on day 0 of AZD1222 vaccination. The sequence came from an adult in good health. The rearrangement uses TRBV2 and TRBJ1-2; D remains ambiguous. CDR3 sequence (DNA): TGTGCCAGCAGTAAGGGAGGCCATGGCTACACCTTC. Translation gives CASSKGGHGYTF.